Detailed here is one T cell receptor beta chain. The protocol was immunoSEQ multiplex PCR, while the TCRdb copy is restricted to in-frame clones and leaves out a portion. The sample lists over 35,000 clones, 92% seen once, with 0.75% to 1% in the top ten. Ipilimumab, 1 mg/kg, started 14 to 28 days after autologous transplant. Through week 26, nivolumab 3 mg/kg IV was given weeks 1, 4, 7, 10, then biweekly. This sample is part of a study of ipilimumab plus nivolumab after autologous stem cell transplantation. The CDR3 has 17 amino acids. The germline V gene has CDR1 MNHEY and CDR2 SMNVEV (reference sequence). Trimming removed 6 bases from V and 3 bases from J, with 24 bases in between.

This clonotype originated in a male donor with multiple myeloma. The V and J genes are TRBV27 and TRBJ2-7; D remains ambiguous. Sequences were derived from PBMCs, sampled in a trial of ipilimumab plus nivolumab as post-transplant consolidation. The CDR3 region has the DNA TGTGCCAGCAGAATAAAGGGTCCGTCCGGACCCCTCTACGAGCAGTACTTC. As protein: CASRIKGPSGPLYEQYF.